Listed below are T cell receptor beta chains from one sample, sequenced in a study of cytotoxic CD8 clonotypes in ibrutinib-treated CLL. Generated by immunoSEQ multiplex PCR, the TCRdb table keeps only in-frame clones and is missing some. The top ten hold 4.5% to 6% of the sample, which has over 65,000 clones, 68% seen once. Material: PBMCs, obtained after 12 months of ibrutinib treatment. These receptors were taken from a human donor with chronic lymphocytic leukemia. The CDR3 runs from the conserved cysteine through the conserved F or W. A D gene is named only where the DNA matches it firmly. A clone size is listed for some rows: how often the clone was seen (once, few, many), or a class if it is expanded.

V: TRBV19
size: .
D: .
J: TRBJ1-5
DNA: TGTGCCAGTAAATTCCACGGGAATCAGCCCCAGCATTTT
CDR3: CASKFHGNQPQHF

V: TRBV5-1
size: few
D: .
J: TRBJ2-3
DNA: TGCGCCAGCAGCTTGGAGGCGGTCAGAGAGACTAGCACAGATACGCAGTATTTT
CDR3: CASSLEAVRETSTDTQYF

V: TRBV6-1
size: .
D: .
J: TRBJ1-6
DNA: TGTGCCAGCAGTGCTGAGGGATATAATTCACCCCTCCACTTT
CDR3: CASSAEGYNSPLHF

V: TRBV27
size: .
D: TRBD1
J: TRBJ1-5
DNA: TGTGCCAGCAGTCCCCTGGGTGGACAGGGCGACAATCAGCCCCAGCATTTT
CDR3: CASSPLGGQGDNQPQHF

V: TRBV2
size: .
D: .
J: TRBJ1-6
DNA: TGTGCCAGCAGTGAAGACTCCTTGGGGTCACCCCTCCACTTT
CDR3: CASSEDSLGSPLHF

V: TRBV19
size: once
D: TRBD1
J: TRBJ2-3
DNA: TGTGCCAGTAGCACGGACAGGGGAGATACGCAGTATTTT
CDR3: CASSTDRGDTQYF

V: TRBV9
size: .
D: .
J: TRBJ1-2
DNA: TGTGCCAGCAGCGCTGGGCAGGGGAGGTTTAACTATGGCTACACCTTC
CDR3: CASSAGQGRFNYGYTF

V: TRBV28
size: .
D: TRBD2
J: TRBJ2-1
DNA: TGTGCCAGCCCCTCGGGGCGGGGGGCCTCCTACAATGAGCAGTTCTTC
CDR3: CASPSGRGASYNEQFF

V: TRBV29-1
size: .
D: .
J: TRBJ2-5
DNA: TGCAGCGTTGATAATCCCCCTCACCAAGAGACCCAGTACTTC
CDR3: CSVDNPPHQETQYF

V: TRBV5-4
size: .
D: .
J: TRBJ1-1
DNA: TGTGCCAGCAGCCGAGAAACACAGAACACTGAAGCTTTCTTT
CDR3: CASSRETQNTEAFF

V: TRBV30
size: .
D: .
J: TRBJ1-1
DNA: TGTGCCTGGAGTGTACTCGGGGTGAACACTGAAGCTTTCTTT
CDR3: CAWSVLGVNTEAFF

V: TRBV7-3
size: .
D: .
J: TRBJ2-2
DNA: TGTGCCAGCAGCTTGGAGGGGGCGAGCACCGGGGAGCTGTTTTTT
CDR3: CASSLEGASTGELFF

V: TRBV7-9
size: .
D: TRBD2
J: TRBJ2-5
DNA: TGTGCCAGCAGCGCCCCCGGGACTAAAGAGACCCAGTACTTC
CDR3: CASSAPGTKETQYF

V: TRBV5-6
size: .
D: TRBD1
J: TRBJ1-2
DNA: TGTGCCAGCAGCCCCCTGACAATTAGACTGTCCAGGGACAGCCCCGTACCCCACTTC
CDR3: CASSPLTIRLSRDSPVPHF

V: TRBV27
size: .
D: .
J: TRBJ2-5
DNA: TGTGCCAGCAGTTCCCCCGGGGGTATCCAGTACTTC
CDR3: CASSSPGGIQYF